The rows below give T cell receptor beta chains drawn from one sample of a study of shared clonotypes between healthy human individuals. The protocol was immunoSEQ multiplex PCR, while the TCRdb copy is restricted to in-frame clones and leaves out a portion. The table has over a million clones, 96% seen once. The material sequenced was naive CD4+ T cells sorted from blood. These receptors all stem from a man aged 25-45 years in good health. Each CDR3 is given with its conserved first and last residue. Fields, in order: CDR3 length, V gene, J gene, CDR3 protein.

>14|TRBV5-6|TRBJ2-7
CASSWGQDTYEQYF
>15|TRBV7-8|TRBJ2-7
CASSFNRGGVHEQYF
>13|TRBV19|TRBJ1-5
CASSLGSNQPQHF
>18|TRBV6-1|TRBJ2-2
CASSEVLRLAQNTGELFF
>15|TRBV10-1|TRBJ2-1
CASSDGRDGYNEQFF
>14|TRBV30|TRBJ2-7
CAWRRTGISYEQYF
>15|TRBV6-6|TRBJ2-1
CASSYEVAYGKEQFF
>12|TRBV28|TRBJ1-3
CASGKIRNTIYF
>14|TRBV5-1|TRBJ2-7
CASSPGGVDGEQYF
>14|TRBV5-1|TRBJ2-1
CASSPGAITDEQFF
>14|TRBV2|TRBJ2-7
CASSLGQGAYEQYF
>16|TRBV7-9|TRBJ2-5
CASSLALAGGQETQYF
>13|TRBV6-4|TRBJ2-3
CASGLSLAGTQYF
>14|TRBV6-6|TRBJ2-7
CASSPEGSSYEQYF
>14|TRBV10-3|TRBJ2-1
CAISEQAGPTEQFF
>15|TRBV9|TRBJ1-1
CASSVLGKLGTEAFF
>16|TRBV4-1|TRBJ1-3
CASSQDGPISGNTIYF
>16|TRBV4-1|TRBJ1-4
CASSHKGAGSLGELFF
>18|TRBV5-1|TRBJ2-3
CASSRGTSGRAPTDTQYF
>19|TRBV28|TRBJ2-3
CASTTTGTGFPLSTDTQYF
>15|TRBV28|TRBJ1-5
CASTRRQGVLQPQHF
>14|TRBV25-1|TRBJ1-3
CASSFGVSGNTIYF
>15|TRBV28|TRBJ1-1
CASRPDRGRNTEAFF
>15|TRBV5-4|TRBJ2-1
CASSPGGPGYYEQFF
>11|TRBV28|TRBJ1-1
CASSSWTEAFF
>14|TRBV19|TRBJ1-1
CASSIYSVRTEAFF
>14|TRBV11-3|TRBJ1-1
CASSCRQVGIEAFF